The 2 T cell receptor beta chains below all came from one sample that was sequenced in a study of blood T cell repertoires in COVID-19. Using immunoSEQ multiplex PCR, the repertoire was profiled, and TCRdb retains in-frame clones only, with some absent. The data show approximately 190,000 clones, 82% seen once. Sequenced input: PBMCs or T cells enriched from blood (not recorded which). These TCRs come from a woman aged 60 to 75 with acute COVID-19.

The CDR3 is CASSGQEFNEKLFF. The DNA of the CDR3 is TGCGCCAGCAGCGGACAGGAGTTTAATGAAAAACTGTTTTTT. The V call is TRBV4-1, the J call TRBJ1-4; TRBD1 agrees at 7 bases. V was clipped by 5 bases and J by 4 bases; unmatched bases: 4. CDR1 is MGHRA and CDR2 is YSYEKL in the germline V gene. CDR3 length: 14 amino acids.

A single count supports this clone. This chain joins TRBV4-3 and TRBJ2-6, with TRBD1 matching over 7 bases. Germline V lookup: CDR1 LGHNA, CDR2 YSLEER. Trimming removed 1 base from V and 0 bases from J; junction bases left unmatched: 6. The CDR3 totals 18 residues. This CDR3 reads CASSQVSGTASGANVLTF. CDR3 nucleotides: TGCGCCAGCAGCCAAGTGTCCGGGACAGCCTCTGGGGCCAACGTCCTGACTTTC.